The 5 T cell receptor beta chains in this list originate from one sample, sequenced in a study of T cells in Graves' hyperthyroidism and ophthalmopathy. Amplified TCR beta CDR3 regions came from RNA transcripts. RT-PCR in the first round (using the HTBI primer set) targeted the TCR CDR3. From the multiplex PCR reads, TCRdb called clonotypes with MiXCR, one entry per CDR3 protein. The table has some 740,000 distinct CDR3 sequences, approximately 14% seen once. Input material: blood. These receptors were obtained from a woman aged 18-35 years with Graves' hyperthyroidism.

The V call is TRBV7-8, the J call TRBJ2-5, with TRBD2 identical over 7 bases. The V segment lost 4 bases and the J segment 7 bases; nucleotides outside the gene matches: 12. Per the germline V gene, CDR1 is SGHVS and CDR2 is FQNEAQ. This CDR3 has 15 residues. The CDR3 reads CASSSVGGSFGTQYF. Here the CDR3 DNA reads TGTGCCAGCAGCTCCGTGGGGGGGAGTTTTGGGACCCAGTACTTC.

Only a few counts were recorded for this clonotype. This chain links TRBV7-8 with TRBJ2-1, with 9 nucleotides matching TRBD2. Unmatched junction bases numbered 13, after V lost 1 base and J lost 9 bases. The germline gives CDR1 SGHVS, CDR2 FQNEAQ. CDR3 length: 17 amino acids. CDR3 sequence: CASSLGVLAGVSVEQFF. In DNA form, the CDR3 reads TGTGCCAGCAGCTTAGGGGTATTAGCGGGAGTGTCGGTTGAGCAGTTCTTC. Drawing the rest from reference TRBV7-8 and TRBJ2-1, the complete variable domain is GAGVSQSPRYKVAKRGQDVALRCDPISGHVSLFWYQQALGQGPEFLTYFQNEAQLDKSGLPSDRFFAERPEGSVSTLKIQRTQQEDSAVYLCASSLGVLAGVSVEQFFGPGTRLTVL.

This clonotype has ten or more counts. The V call is TRBV20-1, the J call TRBJ2-7, with D possibly being TRBD2 (5 bases). Germline V gives CDR1 DFQATT, CDR2 SNEGSKA (reference sequence). The CDR3 runs to 12 residues. The V end lost 6 bases, the J end lost 2 bases, and 11 bases lay between the germline ends. CDR3 sequence reads: CSALSVPYEQYF. In DNA form, the CDR3 reads TGCAGTGCCCTTAGCGTTCCCTACGAGCAGTACTTC.

This clonotype occurred a few times. The V call is TRBV13, the J call TRBJ1-5; possible D gene TRBD1, 5 bases. The germline V gene encodes CDR1 PRHDT and CDR2 FYEKMQ (reference sequence). The CDR3 is 17 amino acids. The V end was cut by 5 bases, the J end by 4 bases, with 21 bases between. The CDR3 nucleotides read TGTGCCAGCAGCGAGAGCCCAGGCAGGGAAATAAATCAGCCCCAGCATTTT. Its protein is CASSESPGREINQPQHF.

CDR3 DNA: TGTGCCAGCAGTTCCCTCGGGAGCGGGAGTCGAGTCTATGAGCAGTTCTTC. Amino acid sequence: CASSSLGSGSRVYEQFF. The chain recombines TRBV6-2 or TRBV6-3 with TRBJ2-1; 8 nucleotides line up with TRBD2. J was trimmed by 8 bases and V by 4 bases; bases with no gene match: 16. The CDR3 is 17 amino acids. Germline V gives CDR1 MNHEY, CDR2 SVGEGT.